These 26 T cell receptor beta chains share one sample of origin, sequenced in a study of tumor and adjacent non-tumor tissue in lung cancer. The template was RNA from unsorted bulk tissue. More than 3 cm separated this lung sample from the edge of the tumor. TCRbeta libraries were built with three rounds of nested PCR, modified from ARM-PCR. TCRdb reprocessed the multiplex PCR reads via MiXCR and lists one record per CDR3 protein. The table lists 90,000 to 100,000 distinct CDR3 sequences, around three quarters of them singletons. Sequencing was carried out using distant non-tumor lung tissue. All receptors come from a man in his 60s with small cell lung cancer.

Comments on this clonotype: The junction shows a germline mismatch at one end, possibly a read error. The V call is TRBV29-1, the J call TRBJ2-7; D gene uncertain. The CDR3 loop spans 12 amino acids. Germline V gene sequence: CDR1 SQVTM, CDR2 ANQGSEA. CDR3 nucleotides: TGCAGCGCCCGCGAGACCTCCTACGAGCAGTGCTTC. Protein sequence: CSARETSYEQCF.

This clonotype was counted at least ten times. V usage is TRBV5-5 and J usage is TRBJ2-3; D is unresolved. The germline gives CDR1 SGHKS, CDR2 YYEKEE (reference sequence). The CDR3 sequence is 16 residues long. The V end lost 1 base, the J end lost 0 bases, and 12 bases lay between the germline ends. The CDR3 DNA reads as TGTGCCAGCAGCTTGCTCCAAGGATGGAGCACAGATACGCAGTATTTT. As protein: CASSLLQGWSTDTQYF.

A remark on this clonotype: One junction end does not reproduce the germline sequence, and a read error may be involved. This sequence joins TRBV6-5 and TRBJ1-1; D is perhaps TRBD1 (6 bases). Germline V gene data show CDR1 as MNHEY and CDR2 as SVGAGI. The CDR3 loop spans 14 amino acids. CDR3: CANSFRQVNTETFF. The CDR3 nucleotides read TGTGCCAACAGTTTCAGACAGGTGAACACTGAAACTTTCTTT.

As regards this clonotype: At one end, the junction sequence differs from germline, possibly due to a read error. The J gene is TRBJ2-3, the V gene TRBV12-3 or TRBV12-4, with unresolved D. CDR3 size: 14 residues. The CDR3 reads CACRIGGNTDTQYF. Here the CDR3 DNA reads TGTGCCTGCAGGATTGGCGGCAACACAGATACGCAGTATTTT.

This clonotype was seen a handful of times. A much larger clone differs by one base, so this may be a read error. CDR3 in amino acids: CSARGGTKGDQPLHF. The DNA for the CDR3 is TGCAGTGCGAGAGGAGGGACCAAGGGGGATCAGCCCCTGCATTTT. The chain joins TRBV20-1 to TRBJ1-5; D is perhaps TRBD1 (6 bases). The germline V gene encodes CDR1 DFQATT and CDR2 SNEGSKA (reference sequence). The CDR3 extends over 15 amino acids.

Comments on this clonotype: A read error may be the cause here, since a much bigger clone is one base away. The J gene is TRBJ2-5, the V gene TRBV14, with 8 positions matching TRBD2. Germline CDR1 SGHDN, CDR2 FVKESK. J was trimmed by 9 bases and V by 4 bases; bases with no gene match: 10. The CDR3 sequence is 14 residues long. Here the CDR3 reads CASSPPGTSKAQYF. DNA of the CDR3: TGTGCCAGCAGCCCTCCGGGGACTAGTAAGGCCCAGTACTTC.

The rearrangement links TRBV11-3 to TRBJ2-1; 8 positions agree with TRBD2. Germline-derived CDR1 and CDR2 are SGHNT and YENEEA. The CDR3 totals 18 residues. Unmatched junction bases numbered 16, after V lost 0 bases and J lost 9 bases. The CDR3 DNA follows: TGTGCCAGCAGCTTAGATGGGGTGGGACATGCGGGGGGAGGTGAGCAGTTCTTC. Translation: CASSLDGVGHAGGGEQFF.

V and J are TRBV29-1 and TRBJ1-4, with 8 positions matching TRBD1. J gave up 8 bases and V 7 bases, and 9 bases lay outside the gene matches. CDR1 and CDR2 (germline): SQVTM, ANQGSEA. The CDR3 is made up of 13 amino acids. DNA for the CDR3: TGCAGCGCTTGGACAGGGTCTGTCGAAAAACTGTTTTTT. Protein: CSAWTGSVEKLFF.

Note on this clonotype: This could be a read error, since a much larger clone is one nucleotide away. This chain links TRBV5-1 with TRBJ2-6; D may be TRBD1 (5 bases). The CDR3 is 16 amino acids. Germline V CDR1 and CDR2: SGHRS, YFSETQ. This chain's CDR3 is CASSLAGESGANVMTF. The CDR3 nucleotides read TGCGCCAGCAGCCTGGCCGGAGAGTCTGGGGCCAACGTCATGACTTTC.

Remarks on this clonotype: A read error may account for a junction end that differs from germline. The V and J genes are TRBV11-2 and TRBJ2-1; perhaps TRBD2 as D (5 bases). This CDR3 has 15 residues. Germline V gene sequence: CDR1 SGHAT, CDR2 FQNNGV. This CDR3 is CTSSLPGWDHGEQFF. The CDR3 DNA follows: TGTACCAGCAGCTTACCGGGGTGGGATCACGGTGAGCAATTCTTC.

As for this clonotype: Given a much more abundant clone one base away, this may be a read error. The J gene is TRBJ2-1, the V gene TRBV12-3 or TRBV12-4; the D is unclear. Between the trimmed V and J ends, which lost 1 base and 5 bases, there was a span of 12 bases. This CDR3 is 15 amino acids long. CDR3 in amino acids: CASSLVGAHHNEQFF. In DNA form, the CDR3 reads TGTGCCAGCAGTTTAGTGGGTGCTCACCACAATGAGCAGTTCTTC.

The chain joins TRBV11-2 to TRBJ1-1, with unresolved D. CDR3 size: 15 residues. Per the germline V gene, CDR1 is SGHAT and CDR2 is FQNNGV. The V gene lost 5 bases and the J gene lost 3 bases, with 16 bases spanning the gap. Here the CDR3 reads CASSRLRHQDTEAFF. CDR3 nucleotides: TGTGCCAGCAGCCGCCTCCGACACCAGGACACTGAAGCTTTCTTT.

A note on this clonotype: Germline is not matched at one junction end, which may reflect a read error. V and J are TRBV30 and TRBJ1-1; D not resolved. The length of the CDR3 is 13 residues. The germline V gene encodes CDR1 GTSNPN and CDR2 SVGIG (reference sequence). The CDR3 DNA is TGTGCCTGGAGTCTAAGTTTTGCCAGTGAAACTTTCTTT. This translates into CAWSLSFASETFF.

The CDR3, as DNA: TGTGCCAGCAGCGTGGGTGTTTATAGCATCGGGGAGCTGTTTTTT. This translates into CASSVGVYSIGELFF. This rearrangement joins TRBV6-1 to TRBJ2-2; unclear D gene. The CDR3 contains 15 residues. CDR1 is MNHNS, CDR2 SASEGT, per germline. Trimming cost V 6 bases and J 7 bases, with 18 bases left between them.

This clonotype appeared a few times. This sequence joins TRBV10-3 and TRBJ1-1; D call uncertain. V was clipped by 0 bases and J by 1 base, with 9 bases between them. CDR1 is ENHRY and CDR2 is SYGVKD in the germline V gene. This CDR3 contains 15 residues. DNA of the CDR3: TGTGCCATCAGTGAGTCGGGGAAGTCGAACACTGAAGCTTTCTTT. Its translation is CAISESGKSNTEAFF.

This chain links TRBV6-1 with TRBJ2-7; TRBD1 matches at 10 bases. CDR1 is MNHNS and CDR2 is SASEGT in the germline V gene. This CDR3 spans 13 amino acids. The CDR3 bases are TGTGCTAGCAGGAGACAGGGGGCGGATGAGCAGTACGTC. It yields the protein CASRRQGADEQYV.

Regarding this clonotype: A much larger clonotype is one base distant, so this may be a read error. The chain carries TRBV28 and TRBJ1-6, with D perhaps TRBD1 (5 bases). The length of the CDR3 is 13 residues. CDR1 and CDR2 from the germline V gene are MDHEN and SYDVKM. The CDR3 DNA reads TGTGCCAGCAGCCGACAGAATAATTTACCCCTCCACTTT. Its protein product is CASSRQNNLPLHF.

As concerns this clonotype: The junction and the germline gene differ at one end; a read error may be behind it. V usage is TRBV12-3 or TRBV12-4 and J usage is TRBJ2-2; 7 nucleotides match TRBD1. There are 15 residues in the CDR3. CDR3 amino acids: CASSLSGTDTGELLF. The CDR3 DNA sequence: TGTGCCAGCAGTTTATCTGGGACAGACACCGGGGAACTGTTATTT.

A remark on this clonotype: A read error may produce the germline difference seen at one junction end. V usage is TRBV11-2 and J usage is TRBJ2-6; 8 bases fit TRBD1. Germline V gives CDR1 SGHAT, CDR2 FQNNGV. The CDR3 loop spans 16 amino acids. The DNA for the CDR3 is TGTGCCAGCAACTCCCAGGGGGCGGCTGGGGCCAACGTCTTGACTTTC. Its protein product is CASNSQGAAGANVLTF. The full variable domain, completed using reference TRBV11-2 and TRBJ2-6, is EAGVAQSPRYKIIEKRQSVAFWCNPISGHATLYWYQQILGQGPKLLIQFQNNGVVDDSQLPKDRFSAERLKGVDSTLKIQPAKLEDSAVYLCASNSQGAAGANVLTFGAGSRLTVL.

A remark on this clonotype: Mismatch with germline at one junction end may stem from a read error. The V and J genes are TRBV4-2 and TRBJ2-2, with a possible D match to TRBD2 (5 bases). The CDR3 length is 16 residues. Germline V lookup: CDR1 LGHNA, CDR2 YNFKEQ. The CDR3 sequence is CSSSQDLRANTGELFF. CDR3 DNA sequence: TGTTCCAGTAGCCAAGATCTGAGGGCCAATACCGGGGAGCTCTTTTTT.

Points on this clonotype: This may arise from a read error, as a much more abundant clone is one base away. This sequence joins TRBV5-6 and TRBJ2-4; D might be TRBD1 (6 bases). The CDR3 consists of 16 residues. Germline assignment: CDR1 SGHDT and CDR2 YYEEEE. This CDR3 reads CACSLYRDQAKNIQYF. The DNA of the CDR3 is TGTGCCTGCAGCTTGTACAGGGATCAAGCCAAAAACATTCAGTACTTC. The entire variable domain, with the rest obtained from reference TRBV5-6 and TRBJ2-4, is as follows: DAGVTQSPTHLIKTRGQQVTLRCSPKSGHDTVSWYQQALGQGPQFIFQYYEEEERQRGNFPDRFSGHQFPNYSSELNVNALLLGDSALYLCACSLYRDQAKNIQYFGAGTRLSVL.

A word on this clonotype: The conserved final phenylalanine or tryptophan is absent from the CDR3, which likely points to a read error. The chain joins TRBV5-6 to TRBJ1-5; D unclear. Trimming removed 6 bases from V and 6 bases from J, with 7 bases in between. The CDR3 is made up of 11 amino acids. The germline gives CDR1 SGHDT, CDR2 YYEEEE. CDR3 nucleotides: TGTGCCAGCACCACCAGTCAGCCCCAGCATTCT. This encodes CASTTSQPQHS.

This chain joins TRBV14 and TRBJ2-3; TRBD2 is a possible D gene (6 bases). With 0 bases removed from V and 3 bases from J, the gap between germline ends came to 16 bases. Germline V lookup: CDR1 SGHDN, CDR2 FVKESK. The CDR3 has 17 residues. The CDR3 loop is CASSQDSGYRGTDTQYF. In DNA, the CDR3 is TGTGCCAGCAGCCAAGACAGTGGCTACCGGGGGACAGATACGCAGTATTTT.

The V call is TRBV5-6, the J call TRBJ1-5; D gene uncertain. Germline V lookup: CDR1 SGHDT, CDR2 YYEEEE. The germline V and J ends were trimmed by 0 bases and 4 bases, with 2 bases remaining between them. The CDR3 has 12 residues. The CDR3 DNA follows: TGTGCCAGCAGCTTGGTTAATCAGCCCCAGCATTTT. It codes for CASSLVNQPQHF.

This clonotype was seen a handful of times. This chain connects TRBV28 to TRBJ1-5; D perhaps matches TRBD1 (5 bases). Germline CDR1 is MDHEN and CDR2 is SYDVKM. V was trimmed by 6 bases and J by 7 bases, leaving 13 bases between them. The length of the CDR3 is 13 residues. The CDR3 DNA sequence: TGTGCCAGCAGCCTTAAGGGGACGCAGCCCCAGCATTTT. This sequence encodes CASSLKGTQPQHF.

This clonotype showed up just once. A read error may be the cause here, since a much bigger clone is one base away. The chain employs TRBV30 and TRBJ1-2, with 8 bases matching TRBD1. The CDR3 is made up of 14 amino acids. Germline CDR1 and CDR2: GTSNPN and SVGIG (reference sequence). CDR3 coding DNA: TGTGCCCGGAGTGTGGGACAGGACAAGTATGGCTACACCTTC. Encoded protein: CARSVGQDKYGYTF. Full variable domain (missing parts from reference TRBV30 and TRBJ1-2): SQTIHQWPATLVQPVGSPLSLECTVEGTSNPNLYWYRQAAGRGLQLLFYSVGIGQISSEVPQNLSASRPQDRQFILSSKKLLLSDSGFYLCARSVGQDKYGYTFGSGTRLTVV.